A selection of T cell receptor beta chains follows, all from one sample in a study of T cells in Graves' hyperthyroidism and ophthalmopathy. Via MiXCR, TCRdb re-called the multiplex PCR reads, giving one row per CDR3 protein. The table shows 400,000 to 600,000 distinct CDR3 sequences, with about a fifth occurring only once. The source material was blood. Every receptor here comes from a man in his late teens or twenties with Graves' hyperthyroidism. Both conserved end residues are part of each CDR3. A D gene is named only where the DNA matches it firmly. The listing skips clone size in some rows; elsewhere it reads once, few, many or a size class.

size	D	V	J	CDR3	DNA
.	.	TRBV4-2	TRBJ1-2	CASSQDVAASFGYTF	TGTGCCAGCAGCCAAGATGTGGCAGCATCGTTTGGCTACACCTTC
few	TRBD1	TRBV11-2	TRBJ2-7	CASSLDRQGARYEQYF	TGTGCCAGCAGCTTGGATAGACAGGGGGCGCGTTACGAGCAGTACTTC
many	.	TRBV6-1	TRBJ1-2	CASSEATAIPRGYTF	TGTGCCAGCAGTGAAGCTACAGCGATCCCACGCGGCTACACCTTC
.	TRBD1	TRBV18	TRBJ1-5	CASSPLDRVGQPQHF	TGTGCCAGCTCACCATTGGACAGGGTGGGTCAGCCCCAGCATTTT
.	.	TRBV29-1	TRBJ1-5	CSVGTSSNQPQHF	TGCAGCGTTGGAACCAGTAGCAATCAGCCCCAGCATTTT
many	TRBD2	TRBV6-2/TRBV6-3	TRBJ2-7	CASSYGPGGAYEQYF	TGTGCCAGCAGTTACGGTCCTGGGGGGGCCTACGAGCAGTACTTC
.	TRBD2	TRBV5-1	TRBJ2-2	CASSLGERGTAPGELFF	TGCGCCAGCAGCTTGGGCGAGCGGGGGACGGCTCCCGGGGAGCTGTTTTTT
many	TRBD1	TRBV6-5	TRBJ1-1	CATLTGGKTEAFF	TGTGCCACCTTGACAGGGGGGAAAACTGAAGCTTTCTTT
many	.	TRBV25-1	TRBJ1-2	CASSAAGNYGYTF	TGTGCCAGCAGTGCAGCGGGAAACTATGGCTACACCTTC
many	.	TRBV6-2/TRBV6-3	TRBJ1-5	CASSPPRNQPQHF	TGTGCCAGCAGTCCCCCTCGCAATCAGCCCCAGCATTTT
.	TRBD1	TRBV6-1	TRBJ1-1	CASSEQGVNTEAFF	TGTGCCAGCAGTGAACAGGGGGTGAACACTGAAGCTTTCTTT